Presented here are 11 T cell receptor beta chains from one specimen sequenced in a study of tumor-infiltrating lymphocytes in localized non-small cell lung cancer. Sequenced by immunoSEQ multiplex PCR; TCRdb stores in-frame clones only, minus some. The top ten clones hold 10% to 15% of a sample with around 3,200 clones, approximately 50% of them seen once. Sample: uninvolved lung tissue not adjacent to the tumor. These receptors came from a human donor with non-small cell lung cancer.

This chain links TRBV6-6 with TRBJ1-2; D might be TRBD1 (5 bases). The CDR3 runs to 16 residues. Germline CDR1 reads MNHNY; CDR2 reads SVGAGI (reference sequence). The ends were cut back, 5 bases at V and 6 bases at J, with 22 bases in the middle. This CDR3 is CASSTRRGSWADGYTF. CDR3 sequence (DNA): TGTGCCAGCAGTACCCGACGGGGCTCGTGGGCCGATGGCTACACCTTC.

The chain carries TRBV19 and TRBJ2-7; D is possibly TRBD1 (6 bases). The CDR3 sequence is 13 residues long. Trimming left V 4 bases short and J 2 bases short, with 9 bases between. Per germline, CDR1 LNHDA and CDR2 SQIVND (reference sequence). This CDR3 is CASSTGQTYEQYF. The CDR3 region has the DNA TGTGCCAGTAGTACTGGACAGACCTACGAGCAGTACTTC.

J is TRBJ1-2 and V is TRBV5-4; D perhaps matches TRBD1 (5 bases). Per the germline V gene, CDR1 is SGHNT and CDR2 is YYREEE (reference sequence). V shed 1 base and J shed 5 bases, with 9 bases lying between them. This CDR3 has 13 amino acids. The CDR3 loop is CASSLLGAYGYTF. The CDR3 DNA follows: TGTGCCAGCAGCTTGCTCGGGGCTTATGGCTACACCTTC.

The chain couples TRBV5-8 to TRBJ2-2, with D possibly being TRBD1 (5 bases). The CDR3 has 16 residues. Germline V gene sequence: CDR1 SGHTS, CDR2 YDEGEE. V was trimmed by 0 bases and J by 0 bases, leaving 9 bases between them. The CDR3 DNA reads as TGTGCCAGCAGCTTGGTGGGGCTACCGAACACCGGGGAGCTGTTTTTT. Its protein product is CASSLVGLPNTGELFF.

The V and J genes are TRBV7-2 and TRBJ1-5; a possible D gene is TRBD1 (5 bases). Germline V CDR1 and CDR2: SGHTA, FQGNSA. The CDR3 runs to 13 residues. The V and J ends lost 3 bases and 4 bases respectively, with 7 bases between them. The CDR3 DNA reads as TGTGCCAGCAGCTTGGGGGAGAATCAGCCCCAGCATTTT. Protein sequence: CASSLGENQPQHF.

This clone was seen only a few times. The chain links TRBV19 to TRBJ2-7, with 8 bases fitting TRBD2. CDR1 LNHDA and CDR2 SQIVND come from the germline V gene (reference sequence). The CDR3 runs to 15 residues. The ends lost 3 bases at V and 1 base at J; junction bases unmatched: 5. The CDR3 reads CASSIGGALSYEQYF. The CDR3 DNA follows: TGTGCCAGTAGTATCGGGGGGGCCCTATCCTACGAGCAGTACTTC.

The gene calls are TRBV28 and TRBJ1-5; D call uncertain. This CDR3 has 12 residues. Germline V CDR1 and CDR2: MDHEN, SYDVKM. The ends were cut back, 2 bases at V and 13 bases at J, with 12 bases in the middle. The CDR3 DNA reads as TGTGCCAGCAGTTTAAATAAGGTCCTTCAGCATTTT. It translates to CASSLNKVLQHF.

This clone was seen only a few times. The rearrangement joins TRBV4-2 to TRBJ2-1, with 8 bases aligning to TRBD2. Germline CDR1 is LGHNA and CDR2 is YNFKEQ. The length of the CDR3 is 17 residues. The V and J ends lost 1 base and 8 bases, in that order; junction bases with no gene match: 13. The CDR3 loop is CASSQGLAGPIEDEQFF. CDR3 DNA: TGTGCCAGCAGCCAAGGTCTAGCGGGTCCCATCGAGGATGAGCAGTTCTTC.

The CDR3 loop reads CASSSWGQGDYEQYF. CDR3 bases: TGTGCCAGCAGCTCCTGGGGACAGGGCGATTACGAGCAGTACTTC. The V call is TRBV5-6, the J call TRBJ2-7; 9 bases align to TRBD1. Looked up from germline, CDR1 is SGHDT and CDR2 is YYEEEE. V was clipped by 3 bases and J by 4 bases; unmatched bases: 8. CDR3 length: 15 amino acids.

The V and J genes are TRBV27 and TRBJ2-6; maybe TRBD1 (6 bases). The CDR3 runs to 16 residues. CDR1 and CDR2 (germline): MNHEY, SMNVEV (reference sequence). Between the trimmed V and J ends, which lost 3 bases and 2 bases, there was a span of 11 bases. The CDR3 here is CASSFDRNAGANVLTF. CDR3 in DNA: TGTGCCAGCAGTTTTGACAGGAATGCTGGGGCCAACGTCCTGACTTTC.

The chain is built from TRBV30 and TRBJ2-6, with unresolved D. Trimming left V 2 bases short and J 0 bases short, with 8 bases between. CDR1 GTSNPN and CDR2 SVGIG come from the germline V gene (reference sequence). The length of the CDR3 is 15 residues. CDR3 protein: CAWSKHLSGANVLTF. The DNA for the CDR3 is TGTGCCTGGAGTAAACATCTCTCTGGGGCCAACGTCCTGACTTTC.